This is a list of T cell receptor beta chains from one sample in a study of early T cells in non-severe SARS-CoV-2 infection. TCRdb ran MiXCR on the 5' RACE reads and lists one entry per CDR3 protein. The sample gives tens of thousands of distinct CDR3 sequences, 5.4% of which show up once; 20% to 25% is in the top ten. Material: whole blood. These receptors came from an adult who was a healthcare worker with PCR-confirmed SARS-CoV-2 infection or an uninfected control (not recorded which). Both conserved end residues are part of each CDR3. Fields, in order: D gene, clone size, J gene, V gene, CDR3 DNA, CDR3 protein. A D gene is named only where the DNA matches it firmly. Clone size appears in some rows only: once, few, many, or a class for an expanded clone.

TRBD1 NA TRBJ1-5 TRBV19 TGTGCCAGTAAAATCCGCCCGGGACAGCACAATCAGCCCCAGCATTTT CASKIRPGQHNQPQHF
NA NA TRBJ2-3 TRBV7-6 TGTGCCAGCAGCTTAGAGGGGTTTAGTACAGATACGCAGTATTTT CASSLEGFSTDTQYF
NA many TRBJ1-2 TRBV20-1 TGCAGTGCTAAAGGGCCACACTATGGCTACACCTTC CSAKGPHYGYTF
NA NA TRBJ1-2 TRBV30 TGTGCCTGGGATGACAGTCGCCATGGCTACACCTTC CAWDDSRHGYTF
NA many TRBJ1-2 TRBV20-1 TGCAGTGCTAGAGATCCCCTGACAGTTGGCTACACCTTC CSARDPLTVGYTF
NA few TRBJ2-1 TRBV6-2/TRBV6-3 TGTGCCAGCAGTTACAATCCGAGAGCATCCTACAATGAGCAGTTCTTC CASSYNPRASYNEQFF
NA few TRBJ1-2 TRBV5-6 TGTGCCAGCAGCTTGGGCTTTGGCTACACCTTC CASSLGFGYTF
NA NA TRBJ1-2 TRBV7-2 TGTGCCAGCAGGCCTGGAATTTATGGCTACACCTTC CASRPGIYGYTF
NA NA TRBJ1-1 TRBV6-2/TRBV6-3 TGTGCCAGCAACTGGTATCAGGGGAACACTGAAGCTTTCTTT CASNWYQGNTEAFF
NA many TRBJ2-5 TRBV5-1 TGCGCCAGCAGCTTGGGTCCAGTCTACCAAGAGACCCAGTACTTC CASSLGPVYQETQYF
TRBD2 few TRBJ2-4 TRBV6-2/TRBV6-3 TGTGCCAGCAGTTATTCGGGACTAGCGGGGGGACCCCCGACAAACATTCAGTACTTC CASSYSGLAGGPPTNIQYF
TRBD1 many TRBJ2-2 TRBV25-1 TGTGCCAGCAGTGTCCATGGACAGGGGTGGGCCGGGGAGCTGTTTTTT CASSVHGQGWAGELFF
NA NA TRBJ1-3 TRBV10-3 TGTGCCATCAGTGACCCTGGAAACACCATATATTTT CAISDPGNTIYF
TRBD1 many TRBJ2-2 TRBV7-2 TGTGCCAGCAAACCAACAGGGGGTAGGACCGGGGAGCTGTTTTTT CASKPTGGRTGELFF
NA many TRBJ2-1 TRBV5-1 TGCGCCAGCACTTCTGGACCGGGAGAATGGGGCGAGCAGTTCTTC CASTSGPGEWGEQFF
TRBD1 many TRBJ1-1 TRBV30 TGTGCCTGGACGGACAGGGATGAAGCTTTCTTT CAWTDRDEAFF
NA few TRBJ2-6 TRBV19 TGTGCCAGTAGGGATTTCTCTGGGGCCAACGTCCTGACTTTC CASRDFSGANVLTF
TRBD1 many TRBJ1-1 TRBV24-1 TGTGCCACCGTCTCCGGGACAGCCAATCTAAGGAACACTGAAGCTTTCTTT CATVSGTANLRNTEAFF
TRBD1 few TRBJ1-2 TRBV12-3/TRBV12-4 TGTGCCAGCAGTTTATTAGCAGGGGGCGCGTTTGGCTACACCTTC CASSLLAGGAFGYTF
TRBD1 many TRBJ2-7 TRBV15 TGTGCCACCAGCAGAGGCCGGGACAGCTTATACGAGCAGTACTTC CATSRGRDSLYEQYF
NA many TRBJ2-2 TRBV7-9 TGTGCCAGCAGCCAGCAGGCGTTTAGGAACACCGGGGAGCTGTTTTTT CASSQQAFRNTGELFF
TRBD1 many TRBJ2-5 TRBV20-1 TGCAGTGCTAGAGCGGACAGGGGGCGGGAGACCCAGTACTTC CSARADRGRETQYF
TRBD2 large TRBJ2-5 TRBV15 TGTGCCACCAGCAGCGATAGCGGGGGCCTTCAAGAGACCCAGTACTTC CATSSDSGGLQETQYF
TRBD1 many TRBJ2-5 TRBV29-1 TGCAGCGTGGCCCCGGGACAGCAAGAGACCCAGTACTTC CSVAPGQQETQYF
TRBD1 many TRBJ1-1 TRBV15 TGTGCCACCAGAAGAGTCCTTGGGACAGTTCGGGCTGAAGCTTTCTTT CATRRVLGTVRAEAFF
NA many TRBJ2-7 TRBV12-3/TRBV12-4 TGTGCCAGCAGTTTAAGGAGGAGCTCCTACGAGCAGTACTTC CASSLRRSSYEQYF
NA many TRBJ2-7 TRBV7-9 TGTGCCAGCAGCTTCGGGTACTACGAGCAGTACTTC CASSFGYYEQYF
TRBD1 many TRBJ1-6 TRBV5-5 TGTGCCAGCAGCTTACCCGGGACAGGGGCGGGATCACCCCTCCACTTT CASSLPGTGAGSPLHF
TRBD1 NA TRBJ1-3 TRBV7-2 TGTGCCAGCAGCTTAGGACGGGACAGGAGCTCTGGAAACACCATATATTTT CASSLGRDRSSGNTIYF
TRBD1 few TRBJ1-2 TRBV28 TGTGCCAGCGGGACAGGGGGAGCTGGCTACACCTTC CASGTGGAGYTF
NA many TRBJ1-1 TRBV14 TGTGCCAGCAGCCCCTCTATTAACACTGAAGCTTTCTTT CASSPSINTEAFF
TRBD2 few TRBJ2-2 TRBV4-2 TGTGCCAGCAGCCCCCGTCCGGGGGGGCCAAACACCGGGGAGCTGTTTTTT CASSPRPGGPNTGELFF
NA many TRBJ1-2 TRBV7-2 TGTGCCAGCAGCATCCGAACAGAAAAATTCTATGGCTACACCTTC CASSIRTEKFYGYTF
TRBD1 few TRBJ2-1 TRBV4-3 TGCGCCAGCAGCCAGAGACAGGGGGCCTCCTACAATGAGCAGTTCTTC CASSQRQGASYNEQFF
TRBD1 few TRBJ2-5 TRBV7-9 TGTGCCAGCAGCTCACCGGGACAGGGTGAGACCCAGTACTTC CASSSPGQGETQYF
TRBD1 many TRBJ2-3 TRBV28 TGTGCCAGCAGCTCGGGACAGTCCCTGGGTGGGCAGTATTTT CASSSGQSLGGQYF
TRBD1 many TRBJ1-2 TRBV7-8 TGTGCCAGCAGCCCGCACGGACAGGGGAATGGCTACACCTTC CASSPHGQGNGYTF
NA many TRBJ2-7 TRBV7-9 TGTGCCAGCAGCCCCGCAGGCGGTGGAGGTGGGCAGTACTTC CASSPAGGGGGQYF
TRBD2 many TRBJ2-3 TRBV7-9 TGTGCCAGCAGCCAAAGGGGAGCGGGAGGGCTAACAGATACGCAGTATTTT CASSQRGAGGLTDTQYF
NA many TRBJ2-5 TRBV20-1 TGCAGTGCTAGAGATTGGGGGACCGAGACCCAGTACTTC CSARDWGTETQYF
TRBD1 many TRBJ2-7 TRBV5-6 TGTGCCAGCAGCTTGGGACAGGGGGTCGACGAGCAGTACTTC CASSLGQGVDEQYF
TRBD1 many TRBJ2-5 TRBV12-3/TRBV12-4 TGTGCCAGCAGTTTAGGTACAGGGGGCGGACAAGAGACCCAGTACTTC CASSLGTGGGQETQYF
TRBD2 NA TRBJ2-7 TRBV7-9 TGTGCCAGCAGCTCTCCGGGTAGCGGGACCTACGAGCAGTACTTC CASSSPGSGTYEQYF
NA many TRBJ1-2 TRBV20-1 TGCAGTGCTAGAGAGGACCCTTTTAACTATGGCTACACCTTC CSAREDPFNYGYTF
TRBD1 NA TRBJ1-6 TRBV29-1 TGCAGCCGGACAGGGCCCTATCCCCACTTT CSRTGPYPHF
NA many TRBJ1-2 TRBV3-1 TGTGCCAGCAGCCAGACACGAAACTATGGCTACACCTTC CASSQTRNYGYTF
TRBD1 few TRBJ2-5 TRBV7-2 TGTGCCAGCAGCCCAGGCCCCCCGGGGACAGGGGAAGAGACCCAGTACTTC CASSPGPPGTGEETQYF
TRBD2 many TRBJ2-1 TRBV7-9 TGTGCCAGCAGCCCCACGGGGGGGAGGGGAAATGAGCAGTTCTTC CASSPTGGRGNEQFF
NA many TRBJ2-1 TRBV11-2 TGTGCCAGCAGCTTATCTGCAGGGGTTCCCTACAATGAGCAGTTCTTC CASSLSAGVPYNEQFF
NA few TRBJ1-1 TRBV20-1 TGCAGTGCTATTGGGACACCCCTGAACACTGAAGCTTTCTTT CSAIGTPLNTEAFF
NA many TRBJ1-1 TRBV11-2 TGTGCCAGCAGCCACTACACTGAAGCTTTCTTT CASSHYTEAFF
TRBD2 few TRBJ2-7 TRBV30 TGTGCCTGGAGCCAGACGTACGCGGGACTAGCGGGCTCCTACGAGCAGTACTTC CAWSQTYAGLAGSYEQYF
NA NA TRBJ1-2 TRBV18 TGTGCCAGCTCACCCCAGACAGAGCCCTATGGCTACACCTTC CASSPQTEPYGYTF
TRBD2 many TRBJ2-7 TRBV6-6 TGTGCCAGCAGTTCCACGGGTAGCGGGAGTGGTTACGAGCAGTACTTC CASSSTGSGSGYEQYF
TRBD2 many TRBJ2-1 TRBV5-1 TGCGCCAGCAGCGCCGGTAGCGGGGGAGCCTGGGATGAGCAGTTCTTC CASSAGSGGAWDEQFF
NA medium-sized TRBJ2-1 TRBV20-1 TGCAGTGCTAGTGGGCAGAGGGTCTATGAGCAGTTCTTC CSASGQRVYEQFF
NA many TRBJ2-3 TRBV29-1 TGCAGCGTTGAAGAAGGTGGAAGGGAACGGTATTTT CSVEEGGRERYF
TRBD2 NA TRBJ2-3 TRBV5-1 TGCGCCAGCAGGGGACTAGCGGGATCAGGAGATACGCAGTATTTT CASRGLAGSGDTQYF
NA few TRBJ2-5 TRBV28 TGTGCCAGCAGTTTTAGCGGCTTTGAGACCCAGTACTTC CASSFSGFETQYF